The 28 T cell receptor beta chains below all came from one sample that was sequenced in a study of blood T cell repertoires in COVID-19. TCRdb's table, derived via immunoSEQ multiplex PCR, lists solely in-frame clones and lacks some. The data show some 52,000 clones, approximately 81% seen once. Sequencing was done on a sample of peripheral blood. The receptors come from a man between 50 and 59 years old with acute or convalescent COVID-19.

V and J are TRBV5-4 and TRBJ2-1; 11 bases line up with TRBD2. The junction had 9 bases not matched to a gene; V was cut back by 5 bases and J by 8 bases. This CDR3 contains 15 residues. Germline values: CDR1 SGHNT, CDR2 YYREEE (reference sequence). The CDR3 DNA sequence: TGTGCCAGCAGTCGTATAGCGGGGGGGCTCGATGAGCAGTTCTTC. This sequence encodes CASSRIAGGLDEQFF.

The chain is built from TRBV4-1 and TRBJ1-2; unclear D gene. The germline V and J ends were trimmed by 0 bases and 7 bases, with 12 bases remaining between them. Germline assignment: CDR1 MGHRA and CDR2 YSYEKL. The length of the CDR3 is 14 residues. The CDR3, as DNA: TGCGCCAGCAGCCAAGAGATAAGGGAGGGTGGCTACACCTTC. It codes for CASSQEIREGGYTF.

This chain connects TRBV7-9 to TRBJ2-5; tentative D call: TRBD1 (6 bases). V was pared by 5 bases and J by 1 base, with 11 bases between. The CDR3 spans 14 residues. Germline loops: CDR1 SEHNR, CDR2 FQNEAQ (reference sequence). The CDR3 nucleotides are TGTGCCAGCAGCGTCCCAGGGGTCCAAGAGACCCAGTACTTC. It yields the protein CASSVPGVQETQYF.

The gene calls are TRBV2 and TRBJ2-1; D might be TRBD2 (6 bases). The germline gives CDR1 SNHLY, CDR2 FYNNEI. V was shortened by 4 bases and J by 5 bases, with 15 bases between the two germline ends. CDR3 length: 15 amino acids. CDR3 in amino acids: CASSVERLGNNEQFF. DNA for the CDR3: TGTGCCAGCAGTGTAGAGCGACTAGGCAACAATGAGCAGTTCTTC. The variable domain in full, with the rest retrieved from reference TRBV2 and TRBJ2-1, is EPEVTQTPSHQVTQMGQEVILRCVPISNHLYFYWYRQILGQKVEFLVSFYNNEISEKSEIFDDQFSVERPDGSNFTLKIRSTKLEDSAMYFCASSVERLGNNEQFFGPGTRLTVL.

V and J are TRBV3-1 (or the pseudogene TRBV3-2) and TRBJ2-4; D is unclear. With 3 bases removed from V and 0 bases from J, the gap between germline ends came to 9 bases. Germline CDR1 LGHDT, CDR2 YNNKEL (reference sequence). The CDR3 has 15 residues. This CDR3 is CASSHQVGAKNIQYF. DNA for the CDR3: TGTGCCAGCAGCCATCAGGTCGGAGCCAAAAACATTCAGTACTTC.

The V call is TRBV15, the J call TRBJ1-1; no firm D call. The CDR3 has 14 amino acids. Between the trimmed V and J ends, which lost 1 base and 2 bases, there was a span of 8 bases. Looked up from germline, CDR1 is LNHNV and CDR2 is YYDKDF (reference sequence). The CDR3 region is CATSRGQTNTEAFF. DNA of the CDR3: TGTGCCACCAGCAGAGGTCAGACTAACACTGAAGCTTTCTTT.

This clone was picked up one time. The J gene is TRBJ1-2, the V gene TRBV6-5; TRBD1 might be the D (5 bases). V lost 5 bases and J 4 bases, leaving 17 bases between the germline ends. The CDR3 contains 15 residues. The germline V gene has CDR1 MNHEY and CDR2 SVGAGI. CDR3 nucleotide sequence: TGTGCCAGCAGTAGCCCGCGAGTGACAGTCTATGGCTACACCTTC. This encodes CASSSPRVTVYGYTF.

The chain joins TRBV2 to TRBJ2-7; 9 bases line up with TRBD1. The CDR3 spans 12 residues. Germline loops: CDR1 SNHLY, CDR2 FYNNEI. With V trimmed by 10 bases and J by 3 bases, 4 bases remained unmatched. CDR3 in DNA: TGTGCCAATGGACAGGGGAACTACGAGCAGTACTTC. Protein sequence: CANGQGNYEQYF.

The chain combines TRBV6-5 with TRBJ1-3; 9 nucleotides line up with TRBD1. Germline V CDR1 and CDR2: MNHEY, SVGAGI. The ends lost 6 bases at V and 3 bases at J; junction bases unmatched: 6. This CDR3 contains 15 residues. The DNA of the CDR3 is TGTGCCAGCAGCCGGGACAGGGCGTTTGGAAACACCATATATTTT. Translation: CASSRDRAFGNTIYF.

The CDR3 loop reads CASSEFGRGHQQETQYF. The CDR3 bases are TGTGCCAGCAGTGAATTTGGCAGGGGGCACCAACAAGAGACCCAGTACTTC. The genes are TRBV25-1 and TRBJ2-5, with 8 positions matching TRBD1. This CDR3 spans 17 amino acids. V lost 1 base and J lost 2; bases outside the gene matches: 9. CDR1 is MGHDK and CDR2 is SYGVNS in the germline V gene.

The gene calls are TRBV10-2 and TRBJ2-1; TRBD2 agrees at 9 bases. Germline CDR1 and CDR2: WSHSY and SAAADI. The CDR3 consists of 17 residues. V was clipped by 3 bases and J by 0 bases; unmatched bases: 6. The DNA of the CDR3 is TGCGCCAGCAGTGAATTGCGGGAGGGCCTCTCCTACAATGAGCAGTTCTTC. Translation: CASSELREGLSYNEQFF.

This chain connects TRBV24-1 to TRBJ2-2; D might be TRBD2 (5 bases). CDR3 length: 19 amino acids. Germline CDR1 reads KGHDR; CDR2 reads SFDVKD. Between the trimmed V and J ends, which lost 0 bases and 4 bases, there was a span of 20 bases. The CDR3 DNA follows: TGTGCCACCAGTGATTTGCACTTGAGGGAAACGGGAAGCACCGGGGAGCTGTTTTTT. This encodes CATSDLHLRETGSTGELFF.

This clone was seen only a few times. For the CDR3, the DNA is TGCAGCGTTGAGGACAGGGGGCAAGAGACCCAGTACTTC. Its translation is CSVEDRGQETQYF. This chain links TRBV29-1 with TRBJ2-5, with TRBD1 matching over 10 bases. The J segment lost 2 bases and the V segment lost 3 bases, leaving 0 bases of the junction unmatched. This CDR3 spans 13 amino acids. CDR1 is SQVTM, CDR2 ANQGSEA, per germline.

The chain carries TRBV19 and TRBJ1-1; no clear D. Per germline, CDR1 LNHDA and CDR2 SQIVND (reference sequence). V lost 3 bases and J lost 3, with 8 bases in between. CDR3 length equals 13 residues. CDR3 in DNA: TGTGCCAGTAGTATGGAGGGCTACACTGAAGCTTTCTTT. The encoded protein is CASSMEGYTEAFF.

The rearrangement joins TRBV18 to TRBJ1-6; 7 nucleotides align to TRBD1. The germline V gene encodes CDR1 KGHSH and CDR2 LQKENI. The trim removed 5 bases at V and 7 bases at J, leaving 8 bases unmatched. The CDR3 length is 15 residues. CDR3 nucleotides: TGTGCCAGCTCAACCTCGACAGGGTCCAATTCACCCCTCCACTTT. Translated, it gives CASSTSTGSNSPLHF.

The CDR3 region is CASSPDGGQNEKLFF. The CDR3 coding sequence is TGTGCCAGCAGCCCCGACGGGGGGCAGAATGAAAAACTGTTTTTT. The V gene is TRBV5-6, the J gene TRBJ1-4; a possible D gene is TRBD1 (6 bases). Germline V lookup: CDR1 SGHDT, CDR2 YYEEEE. V was shortened by 4 bases and J by 5 bases, with 15 bases between the two germline ends. The CDR3 has 15 residues.

The chain combines TRBV6-5 with TRBJ1-1, with 8 bases aligning to TRBD1. CDR1 is MNHEY and CDR2 is SVGAGI in the germline V gene. The length of the CDR3 is 15 residues. V was pared by 2 bases and J by 1 base, with 3 bases of the junction left unmatched. The CDR3 bases are TGTGCCAGCAGTTACGGGACAGGACCGAACACTGAAGCTTTCTTT. Translation: CASSYGTGPNTEAFF.

This clone was picked up a small number of times. V is TRBV18 and J is TRBJ1-5, with D unclear. Between the trimmed V and J ends, which lost 2 bases and 6 bases, there was a span of 20 bases. There are 17 residues in the CDR3. The germline gives CDR1 KGHSH, CDR2 LQKENI. CDR3 sequence (DNA): TGTGCCAGCTCACCAGCCCGAACGGATCCGGGGATTCAGCCCCAGCATTTT. Translation: CASSPARTDPGIQPQHF.

The chain carries TRBV18 and TRBJ2-5; D may be TRBD2 (7 bases). Trimming pared 6 bases from V and 2 bases from J, leaving 16 bases between. Germline assignment: CDR1 KGHSH and CDR2 LQKENI. The CDR3 runs to 15 residues. CDR3 in amino acids: CASSSPGGLQETQYF. In nucleotides, the CDR3 is TGTGCCAGCTCTTCCCCCGGGGGGCTACAAGAGACCCAGTACTTC.

The chain couples TRBV5-6 to TRBJ2-3; a weak D match, TRBD1 (6 bases). Germline loops: CDR1 SGHDT, CDR2 YYEEEE. V shed 0 bases and J shed 6 bases, with 20 bases lying between them. The CDR3 is 17 residues long. CDR3 protein: CASSLAGQGLFSDTQYF. The CDR3 DNA is TGTGCCAGCAGCTTGGCCGGCCAGGGGCTTTTCTCGGATACGCAGTATTTT.

The chain joins TRBV30 to TRBJ1-2; the match to TRBD1 covers 11 bases. V shed 6 bases and J 5 bases; nucleotides not matched to a gene: 5. CDR1 is GTSNPN, CDR2 SVGIG, per germline (reference sequence). The CDR3 covers 13 residues. DNA of the CDR3: TGTGCCTGCCCCGGGACAGGGGGATATGGCTACACCTTC. Translated, it gives CACPGTGGYGYTF.

The chain combines TRBV24-1 with TRBJ2-1, with 15 bases identical to TRBD2. Germline V lookup: CDR1 KGHDR, CDR2 SFDVKD. The J segment lost 8 bases and the V segment lost 7 bases, leaving 5 bases of the junction unmatched. This CDR3 spans 15 amino acids. For the CDR3, the DNA is TGTGCCACCAGCTGGACTAGCGGGAGGGCCGATGAGCAGTTCTTC. Its protein product is CATSWTSGRADEQFF.

V and J are TRBV5-1 and TRBJ2-7, with D possibly being TRBD1 (6 bases). V gave up 3 bases and J gave up 3 bases, with 13 bases separating them. The CDR3 is 14 residues long. Germline values: CDR1 SGHRS, CDR2 YFSETQ. The CDR3 bases are TGCGCCAGCAGCTCCACCGGGACAATCTACGAGCAGTACTTC. Its protein is CASSSTGTIYEQYF. The full variable domain, rest sourced from reference TRBV5-1 and TRBJ2-7, is KAGVTQTPRYLIKTRGQQVTLSCSPISGHRSVSWYQQTPGQGLQFLFEYFSETQRNKGNFPGRFSGRQFSNSRSEMNVSTLELGDSALYLCASSSTGTIYEQYFGPGTRLTVT.

The chain is built from TRBV16 and TRBJ1-1; D call uncertain. The V gene's germline CDR1 is KGHSY and CDR2 FQNENV. The V end lost 4 bases, the J end lost 1 base, and 7 bases lay between the germline ends. The CDR3 is 13 residues long. The DNA for the CDR3 is TGTGCCAGCAGCCGAGGTGCGAACACTGAAGCTTTCTTT. Translated, it gives CASSRGANTEAFF.

This chain joins TRBV3-1 (or the pseudogene TRBV3-2) and TRBJ1-5; D is ambiguous. The V end was cut by 3 bases, the J end by 4 bases, with 4 bases between. Germline CDR1 and CDR2: LGHDT and YNNKEL (reference sequence). The CDR3 totals 12 residues. The CDR3 here is CASSQRNQPQHF. The CDR3 coding sequence is TGTGCCAGCAGCCAGAGGAATCAGCCCCAGCATTTT.

CDR3 sequence: CAGGQLNNYGYTF. CDR3 nucleotides: TGTGCCGGGGGACAGCTAAATAACTATGGCTACACCTTC. The chain carries TRBV5-8 and TRBJ1-2; TRBD1 aligns across 7 bases. Unmatched junction bases numbered 7, after V lost 10 bases and J lost 1 base. The CDR3 length is 13 residues. CDR1 is SGHTS, CDR2 YDEGEE, per germline.

A word on this clone: The sample contains more than one DNA sequence encoding this CDR3. This chain joins TRBV27 and TRBJ2-5, with D hard to call. CDR1 and CDR2 (germline): MNHEY, SMNVEV (reference sequence). V dropped 5 bases and J dropped 5 bases, with 12 bases sitting between them. The CDR3 covers 13 residues. This CDR3 is CASSLSRQETQYF. The CDR3 DNA reads TGTGCCAGCAGTCTCTCCCGTCAGGAGACCCAGTACTTC.

The rearrangement links TRBV4-2 to TRBJ2-1; 11 bases line up with TRBD2. CDR1 is LGHNA and CDR2 is YNFKEQ in the germline V gene. This CDR3 is built from 16 residues. The V and J ends lost 4 bases and 4 bases, in that order; junction bases with no gene match: 6. The CDR3 spells CASSLGTSGDYNEQFF. CDR3 DNA sequence: TGTGCCAGCAGCCTGGGGACTAGCGGAGATTACAATGAGCAGTTCTTC.